A selection of T cell receptor beta chains follows, all from one sample in a study of Ad26.COV2.S vaccination and SARS-CoV-2 variants. The method was immunoSEQ multiplex PCR; TCRdb's version includes in-frame clones alone and lacks a portion of them. This table has hundreds of thousands of clones, around 92% appearing once. The sequencing used peripheral blood, collected in a trial of Ad26.COV2.S vaccine versus placebo. These receptors originate from a person between 18 and 65 years old who received the Ad26.COV2.S COVID-19 vaccine or a placebo. The CDR3 runs from the conserved cysteine through the conserved F or W. The order of the fields is D gene, V gene, CDR3 length, clone size, J gene, CDR3 DNA, CDR3 protein. D genes are given only for firm matches. Rows may omit the clone size; those that give it use once, few, many or a size class.

d_call: .; v_call: TRBV21-1; cdr3_length: 18; clone_size: .; j_call: TRBJ2-2; cdr3_nt: TGTGCCAGCAGCAAAGAAGACCGAACGGGGGGTAACACCGGGGAGCTGTTTTTT; cdr3_aa: CASSKEDRTGGNTGELFF
d_call: TRBD1; v_call: TRBV29-1; cdr3_length: 13; clone_size: .; j_call: TRBJ1-2; cdr3_nt: TGCAGCGTTGGGACAGGGACAAACTATGGCTACACCTTC; cdr3_aa: CSVGTGTNYGYTF
d_call: TRBD1; v_call: TRBV6-2/TRBV6-3; cdr3_length: 15; clone_size: .; j_call: TRBJ2-2; cdr3_nt: TGTGCCAGCAGTTTACAGGGGGCGCGGACCGGGGAGCTGTTTTTT; cdr3_aa: CASSLQGARTGELFF
d_call: TRBD1; v_call: TRBV12-5; cdr3_length: 18; clone_size: few; j_call: TRBJ1-5; cdr3_nt: TGTGCTAGTGGTTTGGTACGGGGGACAGAACATAGCAATCAGCCCCAGCATTTT; cdr3_aa: CASGLVRGTEHSNQPQHF
d_call: TRBD1; v_call: TRBV7-2; cdr3_length: 14; clone_size: .; j_call: TRBJ1-2; cdr3_nt: TGTGCCAGCAGCTTGCCGGGACAGAACTATGGCTACACCTTC; cdr3_aa: CASSLPGQNYGYTF
d_call: .; v_call: TRBV30; cdr3_length: 14; clone_size: once; j_call: TRBJ1-1; cdr3_nt: TGTGCCTGGAGTGTAGGGGTCGGGCGGACTGAAGCTTTCTTT; cdr3_aa: CAWSVGVGRTEAFF
d_call: .; v_call: TRBV30; cdr3_length: 14; clone_size: .; j_call: TRBJ1-5; cdr3_nt: TGTGCCTGGAGTGCGGAGACGAGCAATCAGCCCCAGCATTTT; cdr3_aa: CAWSAETSNQPQHF
d_call: TRBD1; v_call: TRBV7-8; cdr3_length: 15; clone_size: .; j_call: TRBJ1-5; cdr3_nt: TGTGCCAGCAGCTTAACAGGGGGCGGCAATCAGCCCCAGCATTTT; cdr3_aa: CASSLTGGGNQPQHF
d_call: .; v_call: TRBV7-3; cdr3_length: 17; clone_size: .; j_call: TRBJ2-3; cdr3_nt: TGTGCCAGCAGCTTAATGCCCGTAGGGAGTACCCTCGATACGCAGTATTTT; cdr3_aa: CASSLMPVGSTLDTQYF
d_call: TRBD1; v_call: TRBV6-2/TRBV6-3; cdr3_length: 16; clone_size: .; j_call: TRBJ1-1; cdr3_nt: TGTGCCAGCAGTAATGCCCCGGGACAGGCATCGTATGAAGCTTTCTTT; cdr3_aa: CASSNAPGQASYEAFF
d_call: TRBD1; v_call: TRBV5-1; cdr3_length: 18; clone_size: few; j_call: TRBJ2-7; cdr3_nt: TGCGCCAGCAGCTCCCGGACAGGCACCGGGTTGGGAAACTACGAGCAGTACTTC; cdr3_aa: CASSSRTGTGLGNYEQYF
d_call: TRBD1; v_call: TRBV11-2; cdr3_length: 14; clone_size: .; j_call: TRBJ2-7; cdr3_nt: TGTGCCAGCAGCCCCGGGACAGCGCGTAGCGAGCAGTACTTC; cdr3_aa: CASSPGTARSEQYF
d_call: .; v_call: TRBV6-5; cdr3_length: 15; clone_size: .; j_call: TRBJ2-5; cdr3_nt: TGTGCCAGCAGTTACTATTCAGGGCCATGGGAGACCCAGTACTTC; cdr3_aa: CASSYYSGPWETQYF
d_call: TRBD1; v_call: TRBV19; cdr3_length: 14; clone_size: .; j_call: TRBJ1-5; cdr3_nt: TGTGCCAGTAGTTACAGGGGAGGCAATCAGCCCCAGCATTTT; cdr3_aa: CASSYRGGNQPQHF
d_call: TRBD2; v_call: TRBV24-1; cdr3_length: 14; clone_size: .; j_call: TRBJ2-1; cdr3_nt: TGTGCCACCAGCCGTAGCGGGGGGGCTGATGAGCAGTTCTTC; cdr3_aa: CATSRSGGADEQFF
d_call: .; v_call: TRBV9; cdr3_length: 13; clone_size: .; j_call: TRBJ1-2; cdr3_nt: TGTGCCAGCAGCCCCATCGATGCCGGGGGCTACACCTTC; cdr3_aa: CASSPIDAGGYTF
d_call: .; v_call: TRBV2; cdr3_length: 12; clone_size: .; j_call: TRBJ2-7; cdr3_nt: TGTGCCAGCAGTGGTGAAGGCTACGAGCAGTACTTC; cdr3_aa: CASSGEGYEQYF
d_call: .; v_call: TRBV19; cdr3_length: 13; clone_size: .; j_call: TRBJ2-4; cdr3_nt: TGTGCCAGTAGTACTAGCGCCTCCAGCATTCAGTACTTC; cdr3_aa: CASSTSASSIQYF
d_call: TRBD1; v_call: TRBV5-4; cdr3_length: 14; clone_size: .; j_call: TRBJ1-1; cdr3_nt: TGTGCCAGCAGTTGGGACAGGGCGAATACTGAAGCTTTCTTT; cdr3_aa: CASSWDRANTEAFF
d_call: .; v_call: TRBV18; cdr3_length: 13; clone_size: .; j_call: TRBJ2-3; cdr3_nt: TGTGCCAGCTCACTAGGGACCTCAGATACGCAGTATTTT; cdr3_aa: CASSLGTSDTQYF
d_call: TRBD2; v_call: TRBV2; cdr3_length: 14; clone_size: .; j_call: TRBJ2-1; cdr3_nt: TGTGCCAGCACTGGGACTAGCTATTGGAATGAGCAGTTCTTC; cdr3_aa: CASTGTSYWNEQFF
d_call: TRBD1; v_call: TRBV18; cdr3_length: 16; clone_size: .; j_call: TRBJ2-1; cdr3_nt: TGTGCCAGCTCACCACCGTGGGACAGGGTCGTCAATGAGCAGTTCTTC; cdr3_aa: CASSPPWDRVVNEQFF
d_call: .; v_call: TRBV18; cdr3_length: 13; clone_size: .; j_call: TRBJ1-2; cdr3_nt: TGTGCCAGCTCACCACCATCTCTTTATGGCTACACCTTC; cdr3_aa: CASSPPSLYGYTF
d_call: .; v_call: TRBV4-2; cdr3_length: 15; clone_size: once; j_call: TRBJ2-5; cdr3_nt: TGTGCCAGCAGCCAGGCTGATCAGACGAGAGAGACCCAGTACTTC; cdr3_aa: CASSQADQTRETQYF
d_call: .; v_call: TRBV18; cdr3_length: 16; clone_size: .; j_call: TRBJ1-4; cdr3_nt: TGTGCCAGCACCGAACTAGGGGCGACGGTGGATGAAAAACTGTTTTTT; cdr3_aa: CASTELGATVDEKLFF
d_call: .; v_call: TRBV7-8; cdr3_length: 13; clone_size: .; j_call: TRBJ1-5; cdr3_nt: TGTGCCAGCAGCTGGAACAGTTATCAGCCCCAGCATTTT; cdr3_aa: CASSWNSYQPQHF
d_call: .; v_call: TRBV5-4; cdr3_length: 14; clone_size: .; j_call: TRBJ1-2; cdr3_nt: TGTGCCAGCAGCTTGTCCAAGAGGAACTATGGCTACACCTTC; cdr3_aa: CASSLSKRNYGYTF